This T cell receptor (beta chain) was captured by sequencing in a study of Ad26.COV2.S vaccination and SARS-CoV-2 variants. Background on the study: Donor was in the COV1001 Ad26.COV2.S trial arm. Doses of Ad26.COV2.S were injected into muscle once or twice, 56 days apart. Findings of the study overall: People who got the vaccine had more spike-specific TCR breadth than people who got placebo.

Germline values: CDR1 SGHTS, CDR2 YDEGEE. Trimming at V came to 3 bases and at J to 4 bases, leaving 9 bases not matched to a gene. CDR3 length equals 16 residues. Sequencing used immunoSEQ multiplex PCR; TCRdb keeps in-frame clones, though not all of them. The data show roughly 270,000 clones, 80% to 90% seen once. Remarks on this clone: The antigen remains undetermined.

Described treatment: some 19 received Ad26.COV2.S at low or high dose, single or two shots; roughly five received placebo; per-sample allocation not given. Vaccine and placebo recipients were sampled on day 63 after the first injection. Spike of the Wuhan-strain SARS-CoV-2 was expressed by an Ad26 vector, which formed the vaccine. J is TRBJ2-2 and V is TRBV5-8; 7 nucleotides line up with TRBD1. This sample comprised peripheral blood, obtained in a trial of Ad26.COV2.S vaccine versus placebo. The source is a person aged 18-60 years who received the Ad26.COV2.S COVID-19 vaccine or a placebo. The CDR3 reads CASSYRTGLATGELFF. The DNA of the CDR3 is TGTGCCAGCAGCTACCGGACAGGCCTTGCCACCGGGGAGCTGTTTTTT. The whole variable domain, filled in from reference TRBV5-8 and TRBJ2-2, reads EAGVTQSPTHLIKTRGQQATLRCSPISGHTSVYWYQQALGLGLQFLLWYDEGEERNRGNFPPRFSGRQFPNYSSELNVNALELEDSALYLCASSYRTGLATGELFFGEGSRLTVL.